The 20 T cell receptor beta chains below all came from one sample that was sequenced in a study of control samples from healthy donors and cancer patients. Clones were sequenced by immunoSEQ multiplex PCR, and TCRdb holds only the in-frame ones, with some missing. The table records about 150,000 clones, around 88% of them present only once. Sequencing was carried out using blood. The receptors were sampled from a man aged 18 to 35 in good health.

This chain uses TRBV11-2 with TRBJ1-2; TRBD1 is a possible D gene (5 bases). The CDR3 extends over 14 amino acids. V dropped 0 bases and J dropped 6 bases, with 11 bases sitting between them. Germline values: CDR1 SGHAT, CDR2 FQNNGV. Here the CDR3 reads CASSLEGRIDGYTF. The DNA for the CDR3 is TGTGCCAGCAGCTTAGAGGGACGTATAGATGGCTACACCTTC.

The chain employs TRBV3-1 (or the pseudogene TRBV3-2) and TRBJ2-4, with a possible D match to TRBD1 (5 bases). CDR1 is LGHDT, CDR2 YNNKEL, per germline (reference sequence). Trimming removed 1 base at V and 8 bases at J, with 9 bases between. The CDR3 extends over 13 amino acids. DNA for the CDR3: TGTGCCAGCAGCCAAGCGGTCAGGGACATTCAGTACTTC. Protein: CASSQAVRDIQYF.

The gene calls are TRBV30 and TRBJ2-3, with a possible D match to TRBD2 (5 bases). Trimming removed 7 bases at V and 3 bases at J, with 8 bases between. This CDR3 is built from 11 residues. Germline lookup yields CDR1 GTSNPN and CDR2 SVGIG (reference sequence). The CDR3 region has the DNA TGTGCCTCGGGGAAAACAGATACGCAGTATTTT. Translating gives CASGKTDTQYF.

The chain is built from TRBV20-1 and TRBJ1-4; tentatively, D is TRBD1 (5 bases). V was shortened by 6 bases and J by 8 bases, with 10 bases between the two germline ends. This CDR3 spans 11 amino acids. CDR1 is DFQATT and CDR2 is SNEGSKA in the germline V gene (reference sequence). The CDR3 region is CSAQGPEKLFF. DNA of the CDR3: TGCAGTGCCCAGGGTCCGGAAAAACTGTTTTTT.

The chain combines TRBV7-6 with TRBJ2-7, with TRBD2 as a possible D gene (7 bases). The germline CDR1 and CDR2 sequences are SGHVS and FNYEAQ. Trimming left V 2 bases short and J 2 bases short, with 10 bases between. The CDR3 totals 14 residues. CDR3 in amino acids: CASSLRGGPYEQYF. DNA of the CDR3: TGTGCCAGCAGCTTACGCGGGGGCCCCTACGAGCAGTACTTC.

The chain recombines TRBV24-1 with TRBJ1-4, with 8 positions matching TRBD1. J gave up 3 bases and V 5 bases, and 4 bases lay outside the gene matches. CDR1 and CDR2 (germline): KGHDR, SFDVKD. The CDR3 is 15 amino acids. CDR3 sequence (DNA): TGTGCCACCAGTGGCAACAGGGGGGCTAATGAAAAACTGTTTTTT. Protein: CATSGNRGANEKLFF.

CDR3 bases: TGTGCCAGCAGCACTGCAGGGATAGAGACCCAGTACTTC. It specifies CASSTAGIETQYF. The chain couples TRBV7-9 to TRBJ2-5, with D possibly matching TRBD1 (5 bases). Trimming cost V 5 bases and J 4 bases, with 11 bases left between them. The CDR3 runs to 13 residues. Germline V gives CDR1 SEHNR, CDR2 FQNEAQ (reference sequence).

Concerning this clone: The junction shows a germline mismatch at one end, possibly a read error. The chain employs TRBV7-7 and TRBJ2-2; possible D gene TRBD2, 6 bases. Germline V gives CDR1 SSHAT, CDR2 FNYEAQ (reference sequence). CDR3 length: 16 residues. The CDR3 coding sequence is TGTGCTAGCAGCCCCCGGGCTAGCGCGAACACCGGGGAGCTGTTTTTT. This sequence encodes CASSPRASANTGELFF.

Here the CDR3 DNA reads TGCGCCAGCAGCCAAGGACAGGGGGTATCAGAGACCCAGTACTTC. It translates to CASSQGQGVSETQYF. The chain joins TRBV5-1 to TRBJ2-5; 10 nucleotides agree with TRBD1. The trim removed 4 bases at V and 4 bases at J, leaving 7 bases unmatched. The germline V gene has CDR1 SGHRS and CDR2 YFSETQ. The CDR3 totals 15 residues.

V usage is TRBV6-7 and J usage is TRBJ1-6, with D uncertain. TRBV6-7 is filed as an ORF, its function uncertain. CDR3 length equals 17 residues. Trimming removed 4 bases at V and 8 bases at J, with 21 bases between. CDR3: CASSSPYLRRADSPLHF. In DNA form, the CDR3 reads TGTGCCAGCAGTTCCCCCTACCTTCGACGGGCGGATTCACCCCTCCACTTT.

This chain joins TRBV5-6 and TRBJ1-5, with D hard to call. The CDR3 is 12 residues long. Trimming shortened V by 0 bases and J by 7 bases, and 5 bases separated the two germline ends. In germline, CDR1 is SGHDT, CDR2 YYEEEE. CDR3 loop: CASSLGQQPQHF. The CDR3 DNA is TGTGCCAGCAGCTTGGGTCAACAGCCCCAGCATTTT.

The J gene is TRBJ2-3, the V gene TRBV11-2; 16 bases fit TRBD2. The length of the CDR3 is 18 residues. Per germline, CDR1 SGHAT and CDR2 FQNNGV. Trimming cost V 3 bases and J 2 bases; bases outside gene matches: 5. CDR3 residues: CASSLGLAGGPDTDTQYF. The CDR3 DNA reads TGTGCCAGCAGCTTGGGACTAGCGGGGGGGCCGGACACAGATACGCAGTATTTT.

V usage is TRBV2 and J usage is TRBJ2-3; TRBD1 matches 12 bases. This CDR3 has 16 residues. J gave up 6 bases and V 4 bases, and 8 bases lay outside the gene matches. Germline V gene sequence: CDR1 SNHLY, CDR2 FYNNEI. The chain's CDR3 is CASSVLGQGAYDTQYF. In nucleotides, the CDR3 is TGTGCCAGCAGTGTATTGGGACAGGGGGCTTACGATACGCAGTATTTT.

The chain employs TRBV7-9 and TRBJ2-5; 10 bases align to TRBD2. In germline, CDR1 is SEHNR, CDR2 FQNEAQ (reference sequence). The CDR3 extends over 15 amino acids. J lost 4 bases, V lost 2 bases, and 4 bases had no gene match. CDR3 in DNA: TGTGCCAGCAGCTTAACAGCGGGGGGGCCAGAGACCCAGTACTTC. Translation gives CASSLTAGGPETQYF.

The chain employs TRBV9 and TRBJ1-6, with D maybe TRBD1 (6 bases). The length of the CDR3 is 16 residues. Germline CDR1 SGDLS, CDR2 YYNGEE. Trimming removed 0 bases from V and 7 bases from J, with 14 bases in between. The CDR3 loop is CASSVEGRGHNSPLHF. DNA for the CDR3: TGTGCCAGCAGCGTAGAGGGCAGGGGCCACAATTCACCCCTCCACTTT.

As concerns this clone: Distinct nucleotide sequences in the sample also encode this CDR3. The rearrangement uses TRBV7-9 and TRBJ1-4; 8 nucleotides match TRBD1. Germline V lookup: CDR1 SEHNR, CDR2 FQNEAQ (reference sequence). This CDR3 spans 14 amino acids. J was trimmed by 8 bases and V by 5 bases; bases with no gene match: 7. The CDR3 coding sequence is TGTGCCAGCAGCCCCGGACAGGGTAACGAAAAACTGTTTTTT. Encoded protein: CASSPGQGNEKLFF.

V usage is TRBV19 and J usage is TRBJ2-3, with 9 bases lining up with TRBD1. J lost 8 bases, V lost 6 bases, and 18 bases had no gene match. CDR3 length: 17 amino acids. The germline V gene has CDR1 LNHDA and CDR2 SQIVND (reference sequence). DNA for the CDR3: TGTGCCAGTAGCCCCCGGCCGGGACAGGGTGTAGGGGGTACGCAGTATTTT. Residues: CASSPRPGQGVGGTQYF.

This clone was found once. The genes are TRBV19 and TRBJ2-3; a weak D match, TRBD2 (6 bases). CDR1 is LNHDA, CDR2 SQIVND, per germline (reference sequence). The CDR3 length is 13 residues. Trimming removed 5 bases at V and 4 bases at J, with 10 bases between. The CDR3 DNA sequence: TGTGCCAGTAGTCCCCGACTAGCAGATACGCAGTATTTT. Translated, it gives CASSPRLADTQYF.

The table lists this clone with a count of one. CDR3 amino acids: CASRRGLLLTQYF. CDR3 DNA sequence: TGTGCCAGCAGACGGGGACTACTCCTGACCCAGTACTTC. The V call is TRBV28, the J call TRBJ2-5, with 7 bases that match TRBD2. CDR3 size: 13 residues. V shed 6 bases, J shed 7 bases, and the junction held 8 bases outside the gene matches. Germline loops: CDR1 MDHEN, CDR2 SYDVKM.

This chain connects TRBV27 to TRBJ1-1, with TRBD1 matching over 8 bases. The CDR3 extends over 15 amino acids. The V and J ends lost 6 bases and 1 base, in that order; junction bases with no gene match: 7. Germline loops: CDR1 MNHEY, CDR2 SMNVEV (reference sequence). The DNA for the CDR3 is TGTGCCAGCAGAACGACAGGGGAGGGGAACACTGAAGCTTTCTTT. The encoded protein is CASRTTGEGNTEAFF.